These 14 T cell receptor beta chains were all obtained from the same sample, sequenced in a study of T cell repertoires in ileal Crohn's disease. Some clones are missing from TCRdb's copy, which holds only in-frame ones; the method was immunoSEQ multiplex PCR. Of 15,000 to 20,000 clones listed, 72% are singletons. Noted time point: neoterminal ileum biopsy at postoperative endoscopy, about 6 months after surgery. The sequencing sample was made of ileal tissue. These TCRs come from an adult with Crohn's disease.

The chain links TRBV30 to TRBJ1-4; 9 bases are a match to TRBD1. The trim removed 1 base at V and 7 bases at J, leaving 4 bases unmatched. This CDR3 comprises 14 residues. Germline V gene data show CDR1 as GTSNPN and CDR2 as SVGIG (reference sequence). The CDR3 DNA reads TGTGCCTGGAGTGCGGGACAGGGATTTGAAAAACTGTTTTTT. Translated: CAWSAGQGFEKLFF.

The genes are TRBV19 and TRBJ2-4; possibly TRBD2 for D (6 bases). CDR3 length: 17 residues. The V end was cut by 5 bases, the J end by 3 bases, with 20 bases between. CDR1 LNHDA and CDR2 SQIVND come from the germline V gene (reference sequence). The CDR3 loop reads CASSHLSSPGGKNIQYF. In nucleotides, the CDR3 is TGTGCCAGTAGTCATCTGAGTAGCCCCGGGGGCAAAAACATTCAGTACTTC.

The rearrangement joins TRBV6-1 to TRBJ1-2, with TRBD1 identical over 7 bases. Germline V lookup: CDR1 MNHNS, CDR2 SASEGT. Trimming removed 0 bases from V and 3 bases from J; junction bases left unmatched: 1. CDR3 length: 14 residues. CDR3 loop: CASSEAQGDYGYTF. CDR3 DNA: TGTGCCAGCAGTGAAGCGCAGGGGGACTATGGCTACACCTTC.

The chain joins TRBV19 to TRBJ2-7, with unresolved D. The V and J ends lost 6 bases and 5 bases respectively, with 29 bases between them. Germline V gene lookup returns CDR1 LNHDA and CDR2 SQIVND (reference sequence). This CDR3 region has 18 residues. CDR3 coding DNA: TGTGCCAGTAGCCCCCCAGGTGGTGTCGCATTACCCCTCGACGAGCAGTACTTC. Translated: CASSPPGGVALPLDEQYF.

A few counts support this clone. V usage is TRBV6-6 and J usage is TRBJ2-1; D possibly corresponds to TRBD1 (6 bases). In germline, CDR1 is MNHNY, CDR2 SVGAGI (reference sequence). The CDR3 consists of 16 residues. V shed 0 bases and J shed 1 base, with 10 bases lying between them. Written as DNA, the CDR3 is TGTGCCAGCAGTTACTCTTCGAGGGGGTCCTACAATGAGCAGTTCTTC. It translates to CASSYSSRGSYNEQFF.

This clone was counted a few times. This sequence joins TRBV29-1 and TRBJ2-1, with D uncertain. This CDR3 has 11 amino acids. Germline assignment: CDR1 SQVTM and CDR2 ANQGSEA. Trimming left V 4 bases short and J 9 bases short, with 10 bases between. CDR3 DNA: TGCAGCGTTGCCCAATCTAGTGAGCAGTTCTTC. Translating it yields CSVAQSSEQFF.

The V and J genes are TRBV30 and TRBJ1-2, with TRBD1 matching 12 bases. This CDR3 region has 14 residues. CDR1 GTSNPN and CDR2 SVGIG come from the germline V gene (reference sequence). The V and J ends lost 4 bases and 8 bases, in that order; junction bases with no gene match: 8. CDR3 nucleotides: TGTGCCTGGACTGGGACAGGGGGCGCTGGGGGCTACACCTTC. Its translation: CAWTGTGGAGGYTF.

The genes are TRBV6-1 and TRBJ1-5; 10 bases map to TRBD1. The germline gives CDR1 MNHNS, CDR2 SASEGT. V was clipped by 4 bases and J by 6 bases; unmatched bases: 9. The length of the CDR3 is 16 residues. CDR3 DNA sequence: TGTGCCAGCAGTGTTACCGGGACAGGGGCTTCTCAGCCCCAGCATTTT. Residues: CASSVTGTGASQPQHF.

Here the CDR3 DNA reads TGTGCCAGCAGCGTAACAGGGGTTCCGGATCAGCCCCAGCATTTT. This gives the protein CASSVTGVPDQPQHF. The gene calls are TRBV7-2 and TRBJ1-5; TRBD1 agrees at 7 bases. Germline assignment: CDR1 SGHTA and CDR2 FQGNSA. V was clipped by 5 bases and J by 5 bases; unmatched bases: 9. This CDR3 region has 15 residues.

CDR3 sequence reads: CASSQDSRVLAFTDTQYF. CDR3 DNA: TGTGCCAGCAGCCAAGATTCCCGAGTCCTAGCGTTCACAGATACGCAGTATTTT. The chain recombines TRBV4-2 with TRBJ2-3, with a weak D call TRBD2 (6 bases). The germline CDR1 and CDR2 sequences are LGHNA and YNFKEQ. Trimming took 0 bases from V and 2 from J, leaving 18 bases between them. This CDR3 spans 18 amino acids.

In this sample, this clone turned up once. CDR3 region: CASSQESMVLEQYF. The CDR3 DNA is TGTGCCAGCAGCCAAGAGAGTATGGTCCTCGAGCAGTACTTC. This chain connects TRBV7-2 to TRBJ2-7; D unclear. The germline V gene has CDR1 SGHTA and CDR2 FQGNSA. Trimming pared 5 bases from V and 6 bases from J, leaving 17 bases between. The CDR3 totals 14 residues. Together with reference TRBV7-2 and TRBJ2-7, the CDR3 gives the full variable domain: GAGVSQSPSNKVTEKGKDVELRCDPISGHTALYWYRQSLGQGLEFLIYFQGNSAPDKSGLPSDRFSAERTGGSVSTLTIQRTQQEDSAVYLCASSQESMVLEQYFGPGTRLTVT.

In DNA, the CDR3 is TGTGCCAGCAGTTCAGCGAGACAGGGGGTATATACGCAGTATTTT. As protein: CASSSARQGVYTQYF. This sequence joins TRBV6-6 and TRBJ2-3; 9 nucleotides align to TRBD1. The CDR3 has 15 amino acids. Germline V gene data show CDR1 as MNHNY and CDR2 as SVGAGI (reference sequence). With V trimmed by 4 bases and J by 7 bases, 9 bases remained unmatched.

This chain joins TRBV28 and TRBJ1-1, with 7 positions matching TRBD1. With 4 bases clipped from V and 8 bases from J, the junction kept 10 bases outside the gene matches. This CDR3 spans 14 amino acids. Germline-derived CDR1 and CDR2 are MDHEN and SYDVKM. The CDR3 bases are TGTGCCAGCAGTTCAGGAACTTGGACAGGCGAAGCTTTCTTT. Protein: CASSSGTWTGEAFF.

CDR3 sequence: CAWSVHRGNTEAFF. CDR3 bases: TGTGCCTGGAGTGTTCACAGGGGGAACACTGAAGCTTTCTTT. The chain employs TRBV30 and TRBJ1-1, with 7 nucleotides matching TRBD1. J lost 1 base, V lost 0 bases, and 2 bases had no gene match. The CDR3 is made up of 14 amino acids. Germline V CDR1 and CDR2: GTSNPN, SVGIG (reference sequence).